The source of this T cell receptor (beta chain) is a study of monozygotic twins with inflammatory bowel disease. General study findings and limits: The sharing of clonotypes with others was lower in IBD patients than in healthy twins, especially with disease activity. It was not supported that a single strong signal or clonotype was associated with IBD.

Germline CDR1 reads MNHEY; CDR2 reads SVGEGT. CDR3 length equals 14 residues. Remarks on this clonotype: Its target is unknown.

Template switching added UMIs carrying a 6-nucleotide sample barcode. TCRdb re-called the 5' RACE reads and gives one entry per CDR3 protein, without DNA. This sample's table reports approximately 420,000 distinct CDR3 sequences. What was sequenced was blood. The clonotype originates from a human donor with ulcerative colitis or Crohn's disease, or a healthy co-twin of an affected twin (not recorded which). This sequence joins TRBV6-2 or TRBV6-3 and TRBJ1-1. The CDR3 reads CASSYKTGTTEAFF.